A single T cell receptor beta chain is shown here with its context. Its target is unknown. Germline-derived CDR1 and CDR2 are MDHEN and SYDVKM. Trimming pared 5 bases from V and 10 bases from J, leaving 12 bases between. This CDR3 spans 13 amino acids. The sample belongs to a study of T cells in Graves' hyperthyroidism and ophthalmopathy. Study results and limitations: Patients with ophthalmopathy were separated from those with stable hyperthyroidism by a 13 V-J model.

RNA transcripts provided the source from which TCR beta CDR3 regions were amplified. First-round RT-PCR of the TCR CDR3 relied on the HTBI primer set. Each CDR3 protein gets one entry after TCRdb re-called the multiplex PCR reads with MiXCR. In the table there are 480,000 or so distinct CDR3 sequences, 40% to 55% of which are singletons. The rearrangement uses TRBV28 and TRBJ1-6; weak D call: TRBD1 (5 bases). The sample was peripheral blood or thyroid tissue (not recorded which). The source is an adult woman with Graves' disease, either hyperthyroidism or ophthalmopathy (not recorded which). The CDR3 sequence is CASSPGLWSPLHF. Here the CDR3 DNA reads TGTGCCAGCAGTCCAGGGTTGTGGTCACCCCTCCACTTT.